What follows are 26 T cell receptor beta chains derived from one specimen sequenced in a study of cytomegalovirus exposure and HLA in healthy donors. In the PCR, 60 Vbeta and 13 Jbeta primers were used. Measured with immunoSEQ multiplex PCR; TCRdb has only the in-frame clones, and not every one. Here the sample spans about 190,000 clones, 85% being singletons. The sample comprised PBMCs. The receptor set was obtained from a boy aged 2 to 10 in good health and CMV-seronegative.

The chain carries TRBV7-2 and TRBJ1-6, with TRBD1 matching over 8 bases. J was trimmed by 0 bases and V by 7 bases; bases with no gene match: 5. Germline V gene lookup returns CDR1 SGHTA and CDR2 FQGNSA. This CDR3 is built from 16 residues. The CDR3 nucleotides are TGTGCCAGCACCCAGGGGGCCTTCTCCTATAATTCACCCCTCCACTTT. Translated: CASTQGAFSYNSPLHF. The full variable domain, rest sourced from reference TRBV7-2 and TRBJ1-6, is GAGVSQSPSNKVTEKGKDVELRCDPISGHTALYWYRQSLGQGLEFLIYFQGNSAPDKSGLPSDRFSAERTGGSVSTLTIQRTQQEDSAVYLCASTQGAFSYNSPLHFGNGTRLTVT.

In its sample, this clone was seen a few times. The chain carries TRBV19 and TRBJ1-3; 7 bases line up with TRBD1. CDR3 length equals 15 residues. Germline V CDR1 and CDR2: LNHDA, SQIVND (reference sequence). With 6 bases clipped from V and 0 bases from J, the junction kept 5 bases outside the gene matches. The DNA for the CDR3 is TGTGCCAGTAGCAGGGACAGCAGCTCTGGAAACACCATATATTTT. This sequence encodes CASSRDSSSGNTIYF.

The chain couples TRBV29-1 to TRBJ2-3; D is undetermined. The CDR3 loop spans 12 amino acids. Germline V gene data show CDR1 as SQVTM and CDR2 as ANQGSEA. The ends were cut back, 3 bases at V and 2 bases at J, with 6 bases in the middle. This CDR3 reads CSVDCYTDTQYF. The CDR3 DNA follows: TGCAGCGTTGATTGCTACACAGATACGCAGTATTTT.

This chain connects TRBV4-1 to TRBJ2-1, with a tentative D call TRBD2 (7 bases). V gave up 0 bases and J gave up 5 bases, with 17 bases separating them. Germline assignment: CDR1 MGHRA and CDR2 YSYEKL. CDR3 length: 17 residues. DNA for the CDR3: TGCGCCAGCAGCCAAGATGGGGAGGGGGGCCCTGACAATGAGCAGTTCTTC. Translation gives CASSQDGEGGPDNEQFF.

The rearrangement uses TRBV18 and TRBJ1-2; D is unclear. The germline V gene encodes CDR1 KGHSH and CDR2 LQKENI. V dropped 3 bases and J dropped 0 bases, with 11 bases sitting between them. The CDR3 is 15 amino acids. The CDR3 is CASSPQGDSNYGYTF. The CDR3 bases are TGTGCCAGCTCACCCCAAGGAGATTCTAACTATGGCTACACCTTC. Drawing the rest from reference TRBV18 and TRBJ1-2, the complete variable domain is NAGVMQNPRHLVRRRGQEARLRCSPMKGHSHVYWYRQLPEEGLKFMVYLQKENIIDESGMPKERFSAEFPKEGPSILRIQQVVRGDSAAYFCASSPQGDSNYGYTFGSGTRLTVV.

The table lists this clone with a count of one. CDR3 loop: CASSSDRGLGDEQFF. The CDR3 nucleotides read TGTGCCAGCAGCTCGGACAGGGGCCTTGGCGATGAGCAGTTCTTC. The V call is TRBV7-6, the J call TRBJ2-1; 9 positions agree with TRBD1. The V and J ends lost 4 bases and 8 bases, in that order; junction bases with no gene match: 9. This CDR3 spans 15 amino acids. Germline-derived CDR1 and CDR2 are SGHVS and FNYEAQ.

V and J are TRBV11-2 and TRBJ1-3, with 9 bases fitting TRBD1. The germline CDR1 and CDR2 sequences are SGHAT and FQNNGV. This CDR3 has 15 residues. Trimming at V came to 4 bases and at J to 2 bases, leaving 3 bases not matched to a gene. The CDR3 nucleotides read TGTGCCAGCAGCTCGGGACAGGGTCCTGGAAACACCATATATTTT. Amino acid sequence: CASSSGQGPGNTIYF.

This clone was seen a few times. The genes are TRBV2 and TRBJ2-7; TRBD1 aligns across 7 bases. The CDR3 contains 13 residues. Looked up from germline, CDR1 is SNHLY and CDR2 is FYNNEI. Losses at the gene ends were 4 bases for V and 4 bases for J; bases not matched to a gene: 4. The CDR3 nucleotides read TGTGCCAGCAGTGGACAGGGAATTTACGAGCAGTACTTC. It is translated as CASSGQGIYEQYF.

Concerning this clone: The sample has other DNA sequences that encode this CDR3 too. DNA for the CDR3: TGTGCCCACAGGGACACCTCGTTAGCCGGGGAGCTGTTTTTT. Its protein product is CAHRDTSLAGELFF. This sequence joins TRBV6-1 and TRBJ2-2, with a weak D call TRBD1 (6 bases). CDR3 length equals 14 residues. V dropped 11 bases and J dropped 6 bases, with 19 bases sitting between them. Looked up from germline, CDR1 is MNHNS and CDR2 is SASEGT.

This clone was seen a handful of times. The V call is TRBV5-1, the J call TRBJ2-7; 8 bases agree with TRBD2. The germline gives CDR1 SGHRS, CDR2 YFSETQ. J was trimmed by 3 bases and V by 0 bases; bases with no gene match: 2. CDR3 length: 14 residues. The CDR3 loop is CASSLDGRVYEQYF. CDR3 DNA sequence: TGCGCCAGCAGCTTGGACGGGAGGGTCTACGAGCAGTACTTC.

This CDR3 reads CASSYTTGVAFF. The CDR3 DNA sequence: TGTGCCAGCAGTTACACCACAGGGGTAGCTTTCTTT. This sequence joins TRBV6-5 and TRBJ1-1, with 7 positions matching TRBD1. The CDR3 is 12 amino acids. V lost 2 bases and J lost 10; bases outside the gene matches: 4. Per the germline V gene, CDR1 is MNHEY and CDR2 is SVGAGI.

The CDR3 bases are TGTGCCAGCAGCCACGGGGACAGCTCCTACAATGAGCAGTTCTTC. It codes for CASSHGDSSYNEQFF. The chain joins TRBV7-9 to TRBJ2-1, with 7 nucleotides matching TRBD1. The germline V gene encodes CDR1 SEHNR and CDR2 FQNEAQ (reference sequence). V trimming: 5 bases; J trimming: 0 bases; junction bases outside the gene matches: 4. The CDR3 runs to 15 residues.

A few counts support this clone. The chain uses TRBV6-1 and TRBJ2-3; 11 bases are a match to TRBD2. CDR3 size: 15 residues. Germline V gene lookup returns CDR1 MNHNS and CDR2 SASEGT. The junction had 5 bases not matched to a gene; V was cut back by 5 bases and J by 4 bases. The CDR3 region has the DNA TGTGCCAGCAGTTTTAGCGGGGGGGGGTCAGATACGCAGTATTTT. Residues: CASSFSGGGSDTQYF.

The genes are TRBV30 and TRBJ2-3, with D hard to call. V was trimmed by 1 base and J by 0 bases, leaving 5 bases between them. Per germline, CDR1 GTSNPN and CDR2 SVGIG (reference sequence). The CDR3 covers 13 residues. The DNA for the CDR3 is TGTGCCTGGAGTGGGAGTAGCACAGATACGCAGTATTTT. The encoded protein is CAWSGSSTDTQYF.

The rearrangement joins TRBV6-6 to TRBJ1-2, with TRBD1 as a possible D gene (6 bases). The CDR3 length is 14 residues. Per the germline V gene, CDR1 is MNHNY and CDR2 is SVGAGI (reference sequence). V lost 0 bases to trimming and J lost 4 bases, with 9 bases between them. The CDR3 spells CASSYSDSSYGYTF. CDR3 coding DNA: TGTGCCAGCAGTTACTCGGACAGTTCCTATGGCTACACCTTC.

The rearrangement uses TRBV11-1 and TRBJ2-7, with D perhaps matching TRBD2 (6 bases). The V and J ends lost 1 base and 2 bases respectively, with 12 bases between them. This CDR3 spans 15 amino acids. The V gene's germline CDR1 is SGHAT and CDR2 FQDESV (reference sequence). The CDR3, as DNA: TGTGCCAGCAGCTTAGGGCGGGGCAGCCCCTACGAGCAGTACTTC. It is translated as CASSLGRGSPYEQYF.

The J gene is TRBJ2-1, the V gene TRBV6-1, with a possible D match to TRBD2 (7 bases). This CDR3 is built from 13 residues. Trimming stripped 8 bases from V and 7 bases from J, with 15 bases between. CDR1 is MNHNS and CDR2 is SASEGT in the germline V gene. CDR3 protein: CASPPGGRNEQFF. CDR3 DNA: TGTGCCAGCCCCCCCGGGGGGCGTAATGAGCAGTTCTTC.

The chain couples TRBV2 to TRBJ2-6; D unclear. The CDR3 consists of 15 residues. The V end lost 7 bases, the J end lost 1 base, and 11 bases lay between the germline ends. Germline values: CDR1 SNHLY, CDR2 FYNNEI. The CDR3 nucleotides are TGTGCCAGCAATGCGGTCGGATCTGGGGCCAACGTCCTGACTTTC. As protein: CASNAVGSGANVLTF.

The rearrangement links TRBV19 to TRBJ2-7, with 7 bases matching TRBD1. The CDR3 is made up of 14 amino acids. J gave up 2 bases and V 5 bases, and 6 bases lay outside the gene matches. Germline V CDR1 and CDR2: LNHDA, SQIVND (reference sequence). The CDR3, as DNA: TGTGCCAGTAGTCCCGCCGGGACAGCCTACGAGCAGTACTTC. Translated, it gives CASSPAGTAYEQYF. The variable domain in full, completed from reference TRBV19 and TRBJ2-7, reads DGGITQSPKYLFRKEGQNVTLSCEQNLNHDAMYWYRQDPGQGLRLIYYSQIVNDFQKGDIAEGYSVSREKKESFPLTVTSAQKNPTAFYLCASSPAGTAYEQYFGPGTRLTVT.

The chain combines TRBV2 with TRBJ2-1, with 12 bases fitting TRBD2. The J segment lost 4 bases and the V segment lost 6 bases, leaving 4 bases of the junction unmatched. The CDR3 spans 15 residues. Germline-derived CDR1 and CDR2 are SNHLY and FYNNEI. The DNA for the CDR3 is TGTGCCAGCAGGACTAGCGGGAGTACTTACAATGAGCAGTTCTTC. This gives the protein CASRTSGSTYNEQFF.

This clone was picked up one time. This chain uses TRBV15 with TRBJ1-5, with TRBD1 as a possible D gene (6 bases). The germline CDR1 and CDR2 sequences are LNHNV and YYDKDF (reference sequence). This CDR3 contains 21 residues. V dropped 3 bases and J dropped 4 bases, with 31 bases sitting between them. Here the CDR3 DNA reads TGTGCCACCAGCAGTCCCGTATCAGGGGTGACAGGCCACTTACGGAATCAGCCCCAGCATTTT. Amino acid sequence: CATSSPVSGVTGHLRNQPQHF. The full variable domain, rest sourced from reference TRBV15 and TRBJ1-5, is DAMVIQNPRYQVTQFGKPVTLSCSQTLNHNVMYWYQQKSSQAPKLLFHYYDKDFNNEADTPDNFQSRRPNTSFCFLDIRSPGLGDTAMYLCATSSPVSGVTGHLRNQPQHFGDGTRLSIL.

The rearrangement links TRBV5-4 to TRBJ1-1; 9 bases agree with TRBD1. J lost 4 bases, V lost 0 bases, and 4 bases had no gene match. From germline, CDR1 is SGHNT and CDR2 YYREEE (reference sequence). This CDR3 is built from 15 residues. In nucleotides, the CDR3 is TGTGCCAGCAGCTTGGGGACAGGGGAAGGCACTGAAGCTTTCTTT. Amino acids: CASSLGTGEGTEAFF.

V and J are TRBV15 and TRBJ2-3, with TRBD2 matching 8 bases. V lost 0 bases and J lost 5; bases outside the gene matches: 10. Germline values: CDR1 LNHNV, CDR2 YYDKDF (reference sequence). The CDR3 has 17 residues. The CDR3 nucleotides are TGTGCCACCAGCAGAGATTGGCCAGCGGGAGCTCTAGATACGCAGTATTTT. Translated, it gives CATSRDWPAGALDTQYF.

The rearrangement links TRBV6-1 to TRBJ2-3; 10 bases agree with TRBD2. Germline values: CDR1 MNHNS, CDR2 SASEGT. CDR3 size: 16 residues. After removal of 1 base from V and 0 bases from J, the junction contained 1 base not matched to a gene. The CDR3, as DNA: TGTGCCAGCAGTGAAGAACTAGCGGGAAGCACAGATACGCAGTATTTT. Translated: CASSEELAGSTDTQYF.

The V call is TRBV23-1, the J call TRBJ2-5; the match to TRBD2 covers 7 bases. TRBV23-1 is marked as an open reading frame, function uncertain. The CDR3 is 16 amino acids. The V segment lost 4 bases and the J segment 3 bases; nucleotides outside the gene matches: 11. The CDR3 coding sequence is TGCGCCAGCAGTCCAAGAGCTGGGGGGGGAGAAGAGACCCAGTACTTC. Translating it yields CASSPRAGGGEETQYF.

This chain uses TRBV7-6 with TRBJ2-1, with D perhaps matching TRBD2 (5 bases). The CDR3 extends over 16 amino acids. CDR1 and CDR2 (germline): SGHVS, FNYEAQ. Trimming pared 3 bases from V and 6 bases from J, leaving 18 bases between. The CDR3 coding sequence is TGTGCCAGCAGCTTCTTCGGCCGAACTAGAGGCAATGAGCAGTTCTTC. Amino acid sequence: CASSFFGRTRGNEQFF.